This T cell receptor beta chain was found in a study of blood T cell repertoires in COVID-19. The junction had 14 bases not matched to a gene; V was cut back by 4 bases and J by 0 bases. CDR3 length: 18 amino acids. CDR1 LNHDA and CDR2 SQIVND come from the germline V gene (reference sequence). The repertoire was sequenced with immunoSEQ multiplex PCR; TCRdb's copy has only in-frame clones and lacks some. The sample has about 140,000 clones; about 87% are singletons. Sequencing was performed on peripheral blood. The TCR was taken from a woman aged 45-59 years with acute or convalescent COVID-19. V is TRBV19 and J is TRBJ2-7, with 8 positions matching TRBD2. The CDR3 DNA reads TGTGCCAGTAGTAACCGGGTGGAACTAGCGGCCTTCTCCTACGAGCAGTACTTC. Translated, it gives CASSNRVELAAFSYEQYF. The complete variable domain, with remaining parts taken from reference TRBV19 and TRBJ2-7, reads DGGITQSPKYLFRKEGQNVTLSCEQNLNHDAMYWYRQDPGQGLRLIYYSQIVNDFQKGDIAEGYSVSREKKESFPLTVTSAQKNPTAFYLCASSNRVELAAFSYEQYFGPGTRLTVT.